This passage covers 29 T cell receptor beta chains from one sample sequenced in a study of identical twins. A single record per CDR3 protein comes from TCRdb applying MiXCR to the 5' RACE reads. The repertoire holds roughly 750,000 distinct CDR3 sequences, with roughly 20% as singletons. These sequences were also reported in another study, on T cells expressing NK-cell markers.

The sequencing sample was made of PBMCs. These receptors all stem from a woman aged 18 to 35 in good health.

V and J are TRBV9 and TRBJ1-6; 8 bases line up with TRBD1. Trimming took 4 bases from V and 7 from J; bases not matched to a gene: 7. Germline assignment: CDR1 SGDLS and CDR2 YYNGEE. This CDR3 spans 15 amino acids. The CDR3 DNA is TGTGCCAGCAGCTCACGGACAGGGCGGAATTCACCCCTCCACTTT. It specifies CASSSRTGRNSPLHF.

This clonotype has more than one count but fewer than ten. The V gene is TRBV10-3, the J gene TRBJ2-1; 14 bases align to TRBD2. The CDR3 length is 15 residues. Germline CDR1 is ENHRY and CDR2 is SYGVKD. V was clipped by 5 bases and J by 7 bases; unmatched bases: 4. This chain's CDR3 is CAISPTSGRGNEQFF. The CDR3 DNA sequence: TGTGCCATCAGTCCGACTAGCGGGAGGGGGAATGAGCAGTTCTTC.

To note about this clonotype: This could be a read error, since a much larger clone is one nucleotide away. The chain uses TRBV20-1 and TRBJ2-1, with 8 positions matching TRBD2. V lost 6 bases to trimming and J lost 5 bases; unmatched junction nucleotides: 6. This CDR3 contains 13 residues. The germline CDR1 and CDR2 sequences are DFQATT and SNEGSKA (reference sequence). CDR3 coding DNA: TGCAGTGCCCCGACTAGCGAGAACAATGAGCAGTTCTTC. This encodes CSAPTSENNEQFF.

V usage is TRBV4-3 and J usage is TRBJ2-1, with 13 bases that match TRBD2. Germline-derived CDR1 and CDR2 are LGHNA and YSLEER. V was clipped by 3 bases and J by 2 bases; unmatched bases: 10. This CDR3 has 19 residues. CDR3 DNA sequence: TGCGCCAGCAGCCACCCCTCAGGGACTAGCGGGATGACCTACAATGAGCAGTTCTTC. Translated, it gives CASSHPSGTSGMTYNEQFF.

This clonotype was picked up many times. CDR3 bases: TGTGCCAGCAGCCAAGAAACTGGAAACTTAAGGCAGTATTTT. Amino acid sequence: CASSQETGNLRQYF. The gene calls are TRBV3-1 and TRBJ2-3; D is unclear. The CDR3 covers 14 residues. Germline V gives CDR1 LGHDT, CDR2 YNNKEL (reference sequence). Trimming removed 0 bases at V and 11 bases at J, with 15 bases between.

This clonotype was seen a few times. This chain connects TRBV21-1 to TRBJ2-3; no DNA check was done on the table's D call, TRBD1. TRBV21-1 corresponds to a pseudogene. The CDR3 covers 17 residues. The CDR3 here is CASSTAGRGTSRATQYF. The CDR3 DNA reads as TGTGCCAGCAGCACCGCGGGGCGGGGGACCTCAAGGGCTACGCAGTATTTT.

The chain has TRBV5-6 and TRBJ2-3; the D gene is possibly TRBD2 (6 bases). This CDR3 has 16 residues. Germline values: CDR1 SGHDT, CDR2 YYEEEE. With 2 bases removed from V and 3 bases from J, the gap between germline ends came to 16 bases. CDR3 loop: CASSFLGGALTDTQYF. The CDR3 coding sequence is TGTGCCAGCAGCTTCCTTGGCGGGGCCCTAACAGATACGCAGTATTTT.

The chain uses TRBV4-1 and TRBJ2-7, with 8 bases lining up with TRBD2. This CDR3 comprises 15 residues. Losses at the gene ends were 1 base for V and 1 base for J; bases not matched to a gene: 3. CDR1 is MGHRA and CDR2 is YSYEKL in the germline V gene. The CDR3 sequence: CASSQGRGASYEQYF. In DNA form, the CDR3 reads TGCGCCAGCAGCCAAGGGCGGGGGGCTTCCTACGAGCAGTACTTC.

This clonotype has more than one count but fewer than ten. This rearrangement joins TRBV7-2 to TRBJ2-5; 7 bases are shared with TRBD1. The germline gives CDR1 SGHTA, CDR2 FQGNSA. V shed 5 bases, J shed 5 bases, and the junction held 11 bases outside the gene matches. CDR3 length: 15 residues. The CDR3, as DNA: TGTGCCAGCAGCCCAAATACAGGGGTCGGGGAGACCCAGTACTTC. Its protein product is CASSPNTGVGETQYF.

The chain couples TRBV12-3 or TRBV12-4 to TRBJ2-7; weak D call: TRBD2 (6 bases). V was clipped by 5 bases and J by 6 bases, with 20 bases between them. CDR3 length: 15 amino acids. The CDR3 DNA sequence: TGTGCCAGCAGTATAACAGGACGGGGGATTATCGAGCAGTACTTC. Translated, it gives CASSITGRGIIEQYF.

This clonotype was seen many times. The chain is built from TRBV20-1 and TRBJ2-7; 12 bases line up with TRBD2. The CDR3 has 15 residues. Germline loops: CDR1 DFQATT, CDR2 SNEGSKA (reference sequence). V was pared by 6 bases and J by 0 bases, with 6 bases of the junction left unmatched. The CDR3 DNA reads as TGCAGTGCACCCGGACTAGCGGGGCACTCCTACGAGCAGTACTTC. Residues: CSAPGLAGHSYEQYF.

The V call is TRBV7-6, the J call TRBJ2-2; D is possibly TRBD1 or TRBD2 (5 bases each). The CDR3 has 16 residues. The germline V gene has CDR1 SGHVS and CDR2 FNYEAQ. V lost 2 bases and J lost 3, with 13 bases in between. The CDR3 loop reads CASSLTGPRHTGELFF. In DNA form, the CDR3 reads TGTGCCAGCAGCTTAACGGGACCACGCCACACCGGGGAGCTGTTTTTT. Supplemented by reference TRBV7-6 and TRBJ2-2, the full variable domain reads GAGVSQSPRYKVTKRGQDVALRCDPISGHVSLYWYRQALGQGPEFLTYFNYEAQQDKSGLPNDRFSAERPEGSISTLTIQRTEQRDSAMYRCASSLTGPRHTGELFFGEGSRLTVL.

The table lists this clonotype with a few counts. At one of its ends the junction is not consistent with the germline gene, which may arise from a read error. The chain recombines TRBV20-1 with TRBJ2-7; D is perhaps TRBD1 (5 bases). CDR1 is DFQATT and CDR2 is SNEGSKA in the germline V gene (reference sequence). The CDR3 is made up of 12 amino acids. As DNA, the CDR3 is TGCAGTGCTAGGGGGAAAGGGGCAGGGAACGACTTC. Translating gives CSARGKGAGNDF.

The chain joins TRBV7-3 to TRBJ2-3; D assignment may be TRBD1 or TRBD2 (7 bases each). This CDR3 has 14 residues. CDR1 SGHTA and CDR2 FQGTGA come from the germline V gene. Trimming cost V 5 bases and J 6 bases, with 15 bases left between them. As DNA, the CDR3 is TGTGCCAGCAGCCAGGGGGGACTACGGGATACGCAGTATTTT. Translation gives CASSQGGLRDTQYF.

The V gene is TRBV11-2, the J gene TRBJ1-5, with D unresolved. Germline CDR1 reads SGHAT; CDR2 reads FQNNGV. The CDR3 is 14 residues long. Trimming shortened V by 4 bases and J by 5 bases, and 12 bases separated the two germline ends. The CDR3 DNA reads TGTGCCAGCAGCTCCACATTTCTAGATCAGCCCCAGCATTTT. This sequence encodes CASSSTFLDQPQHF.

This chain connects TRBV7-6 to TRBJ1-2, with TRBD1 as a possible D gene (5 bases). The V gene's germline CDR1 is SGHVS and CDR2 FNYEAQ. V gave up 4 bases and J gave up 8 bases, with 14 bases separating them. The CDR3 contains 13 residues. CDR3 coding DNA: TGTGCCAGCAGCTCGCAGGGTTTGGCCGGCTACACCTTC. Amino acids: CASSSQGLAGYTF.

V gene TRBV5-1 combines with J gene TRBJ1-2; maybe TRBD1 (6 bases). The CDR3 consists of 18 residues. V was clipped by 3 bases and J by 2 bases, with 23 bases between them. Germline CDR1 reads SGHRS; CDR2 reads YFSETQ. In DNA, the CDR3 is TGCGCCAGCAGCTCGACCGGGACACGGCCTACAATCAACTATGGCTACACCTTC. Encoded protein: CASSSTGTRPTINYGYTF.

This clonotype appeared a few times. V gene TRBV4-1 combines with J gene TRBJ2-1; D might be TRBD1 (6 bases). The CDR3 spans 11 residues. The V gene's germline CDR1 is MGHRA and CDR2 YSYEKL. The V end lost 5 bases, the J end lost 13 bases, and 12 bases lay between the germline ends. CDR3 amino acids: CASSATGIQFF. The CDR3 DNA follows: TGCGCCAGCAGCGCGACAGGCATACAGTTCTTC.

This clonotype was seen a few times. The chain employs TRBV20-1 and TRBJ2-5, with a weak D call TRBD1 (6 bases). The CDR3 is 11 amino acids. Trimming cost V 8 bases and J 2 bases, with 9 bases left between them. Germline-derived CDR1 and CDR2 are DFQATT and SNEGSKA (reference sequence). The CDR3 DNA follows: TGCAGTAGGGGGTATCAAGAGACCCAGTACTTC. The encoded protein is CSRGYQETQYF.

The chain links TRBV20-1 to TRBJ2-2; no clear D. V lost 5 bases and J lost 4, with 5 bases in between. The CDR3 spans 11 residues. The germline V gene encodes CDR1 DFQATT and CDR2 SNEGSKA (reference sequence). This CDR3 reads CSAFFTGELFF. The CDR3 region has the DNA TGCAGTGCTTTTTTCACCGGGGAGCTGTTTTTT.

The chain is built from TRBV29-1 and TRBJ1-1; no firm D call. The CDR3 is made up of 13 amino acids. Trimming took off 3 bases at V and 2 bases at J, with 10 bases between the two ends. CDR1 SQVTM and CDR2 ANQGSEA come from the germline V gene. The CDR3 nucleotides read TGCAGCGTTGATGGGTCGGGTAACACTGAAGCTTTCTTT. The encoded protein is CSVDGSGNTEAFF.

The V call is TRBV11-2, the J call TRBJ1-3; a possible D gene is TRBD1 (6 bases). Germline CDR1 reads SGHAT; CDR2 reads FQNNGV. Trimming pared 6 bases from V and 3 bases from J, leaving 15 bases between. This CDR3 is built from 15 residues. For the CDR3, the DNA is TGTGCCAGCAGAAATCCACAGGGTATTGGAAACACCATATATTTT. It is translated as CASRNPQGIGNTIYF.

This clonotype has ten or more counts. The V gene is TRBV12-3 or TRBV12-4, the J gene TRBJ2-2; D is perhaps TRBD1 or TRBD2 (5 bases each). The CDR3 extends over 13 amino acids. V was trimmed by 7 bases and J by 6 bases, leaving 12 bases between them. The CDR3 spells CASIPGGSGELFF. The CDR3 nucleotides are TGTGCCAGCATTCCTGGGGGTTCCGGGGAGCTGTTTTTT.

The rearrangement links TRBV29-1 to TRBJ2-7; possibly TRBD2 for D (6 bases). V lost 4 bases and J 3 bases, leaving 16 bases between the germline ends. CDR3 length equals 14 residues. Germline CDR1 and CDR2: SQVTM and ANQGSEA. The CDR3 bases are TGCAGCGTTGGGCCCCGTATCGGGGGCTACGAGCAGTACTTC. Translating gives CSVGPRIGGYEQYF.

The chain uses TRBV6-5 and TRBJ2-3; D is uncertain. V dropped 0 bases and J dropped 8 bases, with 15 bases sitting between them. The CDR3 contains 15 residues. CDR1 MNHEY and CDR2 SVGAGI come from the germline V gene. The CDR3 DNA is TGTGCCAGCAGTTACTCGATCTCCCGGAAGGGTACGCAGTATTTT. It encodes CASSYSISRKGTQYF.

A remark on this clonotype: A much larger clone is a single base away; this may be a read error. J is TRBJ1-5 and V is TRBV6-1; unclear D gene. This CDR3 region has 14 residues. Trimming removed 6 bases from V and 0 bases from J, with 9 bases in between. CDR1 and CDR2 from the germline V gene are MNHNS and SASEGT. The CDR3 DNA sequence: TGTGCCAGCAGGAGCTTGGCTAGCAATCAGCCCCAGCATTTT. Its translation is CASRSLASNQPQHF.

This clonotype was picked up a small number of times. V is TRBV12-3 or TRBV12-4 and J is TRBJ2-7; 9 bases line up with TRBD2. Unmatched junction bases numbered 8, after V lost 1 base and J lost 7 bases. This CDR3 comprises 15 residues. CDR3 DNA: TGTGCCAGCAGTTTAGATGTTGCGGGAGGGTATGAGCAGTACTTC. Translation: CASSLDVAGGYEQYF.

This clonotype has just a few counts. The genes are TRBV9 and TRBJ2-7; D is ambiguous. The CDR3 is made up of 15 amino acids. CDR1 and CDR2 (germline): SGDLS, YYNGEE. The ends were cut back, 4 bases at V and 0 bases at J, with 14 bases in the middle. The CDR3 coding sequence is TGTGCCAGCAGCCCCAATGTCCTGAGCTCCTACGAGCAGTACTTC. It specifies CASSPNVLSSYEQYF.

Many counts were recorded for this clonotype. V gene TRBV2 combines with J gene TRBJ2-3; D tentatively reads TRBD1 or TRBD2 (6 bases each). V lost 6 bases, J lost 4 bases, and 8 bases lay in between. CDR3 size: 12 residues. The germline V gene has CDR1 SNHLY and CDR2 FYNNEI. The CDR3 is CASREGADTQYF. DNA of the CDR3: TGTGCCAGCAGGGAGGGGGCAGATACGCAGTATTTT.